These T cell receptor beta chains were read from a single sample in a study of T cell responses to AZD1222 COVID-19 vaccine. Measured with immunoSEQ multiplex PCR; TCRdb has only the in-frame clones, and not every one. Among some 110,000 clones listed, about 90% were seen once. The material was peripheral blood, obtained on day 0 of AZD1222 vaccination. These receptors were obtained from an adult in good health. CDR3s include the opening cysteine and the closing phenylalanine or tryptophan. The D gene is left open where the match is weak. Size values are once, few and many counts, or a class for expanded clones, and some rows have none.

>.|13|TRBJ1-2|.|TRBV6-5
CASSPDPSYGYTF
TGTGCCAGCAGTCCAGACCCTAGCTATGGCTACACCTTC
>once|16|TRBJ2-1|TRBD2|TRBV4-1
CASGASGRSSYNEQFF
TGCGCCAGCGGGGCTAGCGGGAGGTCCTCCTACAATGAGCAGTTCTTC
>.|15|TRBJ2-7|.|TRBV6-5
CASSYSLQGPYEQYF
TGTGCCAGCAGTTACTCGTTACAGGGCCCCTACGAGCAGTACTTC
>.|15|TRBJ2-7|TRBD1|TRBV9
CASSVAGTGIHEQYF
TGTGCCAGCAGCGTAGCCGGGACAGGGATCCACGAGCAGTACTTC
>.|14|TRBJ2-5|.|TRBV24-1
CATSDSVGRETQYF
TGTGCCACCAGTGATTCAGTGGGACGGGAGACCCAGTACTTC
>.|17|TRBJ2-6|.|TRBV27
CASSLGLHYSGANVLTF
TGTGCCAGCAGTTTGGGCCTCCACTACTCCGGGGCCAACGTCCTGACTTTC
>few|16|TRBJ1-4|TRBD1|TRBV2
CASSEGFGTANEKLFF
TGTGCCAGCAGTGAGGGGTTTGGGACAGCTAATGAAAAACTGTTTTTT
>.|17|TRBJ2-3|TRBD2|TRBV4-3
CASSQDPSGTFTDTQYF
TGCGCCAGCAGCCAAGATCCTAGCGGGACCTTCACAGATACGCAGTATTTT
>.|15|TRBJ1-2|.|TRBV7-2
CASSPQGSSGYGYTF
TGTGCCAGCAGCCCCCAGGGTAGTTCGGGGTATGGCTACACCTTC
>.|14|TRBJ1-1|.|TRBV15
CATSRGQGNTEAFF
TGTGCCACCAGCAGAGGGCAGGGGAACACTGAAGCTTTCTTT
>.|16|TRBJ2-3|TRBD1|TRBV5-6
CASSLPGDSSTDTQYF
TGTGCCAGCAGCTTGCCAGGGGACAGTAGCACAGATACGCAGTATTTT
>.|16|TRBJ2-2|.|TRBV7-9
CASSPQFLGLAGELFF
TGTGCCAGCAGCCCACAGTTTTTGGGGCTAGCCGGGGAGCTGTTTTTT
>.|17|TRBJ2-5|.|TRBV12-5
CASAPTRGGSIMETQYF
TGTGCTAGTGCCCCTACTCGGGGCGGGTCGATAATGGAGACCCAGTACTTC
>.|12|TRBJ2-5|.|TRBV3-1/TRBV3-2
CASSPRGETQYF
TGTGCCAGCAGCCCCCGAGGGGAGACCCAGTACTTC
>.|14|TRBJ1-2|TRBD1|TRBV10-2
CASSVGQGANGYTF
TGCGCCAGCAGTGTGGGGCAGGGGGCAAATGGCTACACCTTC
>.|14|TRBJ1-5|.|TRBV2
CASSAQGRGQPQHF
TGTGCCAGCAGTGCCCAGGGTCGGGGACAGCCCCAGCATTTT
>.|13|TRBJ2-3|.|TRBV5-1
CASSLDITDTQYF
TGCGCCAGCAGCTTGGATATCACAGATACGCAGTATTTT
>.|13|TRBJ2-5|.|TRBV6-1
CASSEAGGETQYF
TGTGCCAGCAGTGAAGCGGGAGGCGAGACCCAGTACTTC
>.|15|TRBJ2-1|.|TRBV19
CASSPTTRGVNEQFF
TGTGCCAGTAGTCCAACAACCCGGGGAGTAAATGAGCAGTTCTTC
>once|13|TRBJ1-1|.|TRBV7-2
CASSLLRWTEAFF
TGTGCCAGCAGCTTACTCAGGTGGACTGAAGCTTTCTTT
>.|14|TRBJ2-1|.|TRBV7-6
CASSTGRYRTEQFF
TGTGCCAGCAGCACCGGTCGGTACCGTACTGAGCAGTTCTTC
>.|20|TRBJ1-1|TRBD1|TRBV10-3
CAISELNRDRLTTMNTEAFF
TGTGCCATCAGTGAGTTAAATAGGGACAGACTAACAACGATGAACACTGAAGCTTTCTTT
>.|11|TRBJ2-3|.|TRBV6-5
CASREQVTQYF
TGTGCCAGCAGGGAGCAGGTTACGCAGTATTTT
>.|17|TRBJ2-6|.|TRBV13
CASRRGLDGAGANVLTF
TGTGCCAGCAGAAGAGGGCTGGATGGGGCTGGGGCCAACGTCCTGACTTTC
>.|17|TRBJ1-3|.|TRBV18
CASSPPSSWGSGNTIYF
TGTGCCAGCTCACCCCCGTCAAGCTGGGGGTCTGGAAACACCATATATTTT
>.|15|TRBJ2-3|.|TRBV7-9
CASSLVVLEGDTQYF
TGTGCCAGCAGCTTAGTAGTCCTGGAGGGAGATACGCAGTATTTT
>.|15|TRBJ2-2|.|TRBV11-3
CASSLVVGGPGELFF
TGTGCCAGCAGCTTAGTTGTGGGAGGTCCCGGGGAGCTGTTTTTT
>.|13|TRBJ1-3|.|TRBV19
CASSNPGRNTIYF
TGTGCCAGTAGTAACCCCGGGAGAAACACCATATATTTT
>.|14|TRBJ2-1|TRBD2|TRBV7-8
CASSRPGLVNEQFF
TGTGCCAGCAGCCGACCGGGACTAGTGAATGAGCAGTTCTTC
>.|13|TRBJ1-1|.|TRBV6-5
CASSNVLLSQAFF
TGTGCCAGCAGTAACGTTTTGCTAAGCCAAGCTTTCTTT
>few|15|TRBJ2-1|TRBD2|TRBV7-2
CASSLSGSAYNEQFF
TGTGCCAGCAGCCTTAGCGGGAGTGCCTACAATGAGCAGTTCTTC
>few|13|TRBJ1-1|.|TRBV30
CALYSRLRTEAFF
TGTGCCTTGTACTCCAGGCTTCGCACTGAAGCTTTCTTT